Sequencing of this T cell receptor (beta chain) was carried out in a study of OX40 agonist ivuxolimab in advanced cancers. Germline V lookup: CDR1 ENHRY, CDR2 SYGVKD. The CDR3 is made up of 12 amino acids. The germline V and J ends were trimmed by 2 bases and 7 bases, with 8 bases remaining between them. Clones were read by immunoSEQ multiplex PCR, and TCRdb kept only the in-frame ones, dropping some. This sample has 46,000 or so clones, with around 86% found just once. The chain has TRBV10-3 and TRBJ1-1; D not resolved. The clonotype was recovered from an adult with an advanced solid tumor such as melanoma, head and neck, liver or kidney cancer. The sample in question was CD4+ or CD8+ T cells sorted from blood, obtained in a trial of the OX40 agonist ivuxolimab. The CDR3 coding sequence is TGTGCCATCAGTGAGGGAACCGATGAAGCTTTCTTT. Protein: CAISEGTDEAFF.